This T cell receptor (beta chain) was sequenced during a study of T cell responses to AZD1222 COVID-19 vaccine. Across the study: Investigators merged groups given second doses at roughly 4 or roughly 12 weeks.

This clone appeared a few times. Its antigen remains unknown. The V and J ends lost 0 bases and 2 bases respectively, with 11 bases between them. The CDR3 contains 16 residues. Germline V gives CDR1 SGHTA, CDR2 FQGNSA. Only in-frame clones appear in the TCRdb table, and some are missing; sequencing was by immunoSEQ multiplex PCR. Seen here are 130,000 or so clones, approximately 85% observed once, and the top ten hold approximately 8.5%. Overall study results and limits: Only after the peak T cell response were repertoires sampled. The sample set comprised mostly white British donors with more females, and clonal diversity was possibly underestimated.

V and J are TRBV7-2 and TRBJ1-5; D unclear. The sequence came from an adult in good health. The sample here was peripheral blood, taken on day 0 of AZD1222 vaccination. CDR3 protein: CASSLATDVGNQPQHF. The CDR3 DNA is TGTGCCAGCAGCTTAGCCACAGACGTGGGCAATCAGCCCCAGCATTTT.